One sample yielded the 3 T cell receptor beta chains listed below, sequenced in a study of CD8 T cells in ankylosing spondylitis. One entry per CDR3 protein, called by TCRdb with MiXCR from the 5' RACE reads. Of roughly 180,000 distinct CDR3 sequences in the sample, approximately 10% were seen once. Material for sequencing was blood, either unsorted or a sorted T cell fraction (not recorded which). The receptors come from a male donor with ankylosing spondylitis or in good health (not recorded which).

A word on this clonotype: A clone one base away is much larger, so this may be a read error. The rearrangement uses TRBV5-1 and TRBJ2-2; the D gene is possibly TRBD1 (5 bases). This CDR3 contains 15 residues. CDR1 is SGHRS, CDR2 YFSETQ, per germline. V lost 3 bases to trimming and J lost 1 base, with 10 bases between them. CDR3 sequence (DNA): TGCGCCAGCAGCTCTGAACAGGAGAACACCGGGGAGCTGTTTTTT. This sequence encodes CASSSEQENTGELFF.

There are many counts of this clonotype. The V gene is TRBV5-1, the J gene TRBJ2-1; 14 positions agree with TRBD2. V gave up 3 bases and J gave up 6 bases; unmatched junction bases: 11. The CDR3 sequence is 18 residues long. Germline CDR1 is SGHRS and CDR2 is YFSETQ. CDR3 bases: TGCGCCAGCAGCTCGGGACTAGCGGGGGCCCCAATCACCAATGAGCAGTTCTTC. Its protein product is CASSSGLAGAPITNEQFF.

The genes are TRBV6-2 or TRBV6-3 and TRBJ1-2; D not certain. The CDR3 length is 12 residues. The germline V gene has CDR1 MNHEY and CDR2 SVGEGT. Trimming took off 8 bases at V and 8 bases at J, with 15 bases between the two ends. CDR3 amino acids: CASRAGPWGYTF. In DNA, the CDR3 is TGTGCCAGCCGGGCCGGGCCATGGGGCTACACCTTC.